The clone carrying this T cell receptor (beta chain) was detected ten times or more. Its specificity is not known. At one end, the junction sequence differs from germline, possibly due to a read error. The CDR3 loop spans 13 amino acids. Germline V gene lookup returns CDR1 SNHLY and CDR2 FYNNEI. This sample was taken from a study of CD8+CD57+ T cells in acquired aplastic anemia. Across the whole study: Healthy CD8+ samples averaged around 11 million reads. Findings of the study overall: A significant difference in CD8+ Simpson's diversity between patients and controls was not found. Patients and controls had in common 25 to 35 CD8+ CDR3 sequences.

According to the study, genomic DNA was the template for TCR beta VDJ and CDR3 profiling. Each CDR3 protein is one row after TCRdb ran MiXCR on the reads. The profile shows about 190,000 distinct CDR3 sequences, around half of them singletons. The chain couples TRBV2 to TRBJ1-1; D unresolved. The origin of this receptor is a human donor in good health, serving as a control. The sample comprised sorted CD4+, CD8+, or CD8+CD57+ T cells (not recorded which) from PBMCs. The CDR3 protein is CASSDLGNTEAFF. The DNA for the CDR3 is TGTGCTAGCAGTGACTTGGGAAACACTGAAGCTTTCTTT.